This TCR beta chain appears in the sequencing data of a study of blood T cells in healthy people across ages. Germline values: CDR1 MDHEN, CDR2 SYDVKM. J lost 2 bases, V lost 6 bases, and 12 bases had no gene match. The length of the CDR3 is 16 residues. Primed by a sample-barcoded 5' primer and a J-beta primer mix, a second PCR proceeded for about 6 to 12 cycles. Using its own MiXCR run on the 5' RACE reads, TCRdb lists one record per CDR3 protein. The sample consists of 1.5 million to 2 million distinct CDR3 sequences, about 50% of them appearing once. This chain connects TRBV28 to TRBJ2-5, with 7 bases aligning to TRBD1. Sequencing used blood. The receptor was isolated from a middle-aged woman in good health. CDR3 in DNA: TGTGCCAGCAGCTTAGCCTCTTTGGGACAGCAAGAGACCCAGTACTTC. Protein product: CASSLASLGQQETQYF.